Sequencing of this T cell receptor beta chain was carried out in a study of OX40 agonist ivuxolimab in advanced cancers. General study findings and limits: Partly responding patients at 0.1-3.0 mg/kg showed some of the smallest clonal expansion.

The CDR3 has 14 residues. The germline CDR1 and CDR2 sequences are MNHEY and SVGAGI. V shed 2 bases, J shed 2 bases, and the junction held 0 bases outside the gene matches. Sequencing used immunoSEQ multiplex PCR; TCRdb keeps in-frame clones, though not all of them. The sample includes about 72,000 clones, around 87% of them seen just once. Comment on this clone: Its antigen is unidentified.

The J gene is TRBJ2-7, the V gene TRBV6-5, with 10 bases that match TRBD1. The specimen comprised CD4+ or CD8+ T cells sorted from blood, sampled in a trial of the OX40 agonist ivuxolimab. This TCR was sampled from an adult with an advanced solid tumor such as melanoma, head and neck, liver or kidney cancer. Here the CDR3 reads CASSYGTGAYEQYF. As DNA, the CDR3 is TGTGCCAGCAGTTACGGGACAGGGGCCTACGAGCAGTACTTC.